Below, 21 T cell receptor beta chains from the same sample are listed, as sequenced in a study of cytomegalovirus exposure and HLA in healthy donors. The assay was immunoSEQ multiplex PCR, and TCRdb's table has in-frame clones only and misses some. The profile shows more than 200,000 clones, 87% of them singletons. Sequences were obtained from PBMCs. The receptors were gathered from a man between 18 and 29 years old in good health and CMV-seropositive.

CDR3 nucleotides: TGTGCCAGTAGGCTCCTGGGGACCACAGATACGCAGTATTTT. Translation gives CASRLLGTTDTQYF. The rearrangement uses TRBV19 and TRBJ2-3; D may be TRBD1 or TRBD2 (5 bases each). Germline V gene lookup returns CDR1 LNHDA and CDR2 SQIVND (reference sequence). V lost 6 bases and J 2 bases, leaving 12 bases between the germline ends. This CDR3 comprises 14 residues.

This clone came up once. The J gene is TRBJ2-2, the V gene TRBV5-6; TRBD1 matches at 10 bases. CDR3 length equals 16 residues. Germline CDR1 SGHDT, CDR2 YYEEEE. Losses at the gene ends were 3 bases for V and 3 bases for J; bases not matched to a gene: 5. The CDR3 sequence: CASSSTGTGDTGELFF. The DNA of the CDR3 is TGTGCCAGCAGCTCGACCGGGACAGGGGACACCGGGGAGCTGTTTTTT.

The chain combines TRBV6-6 with TRBJ1-2; TRBD1 matches 7 bases. V was clipped by 5 bases and J by 4 bases; unmatched bases: 13. The CDR3 length is 16 residues. The germline V gene encodes CDR1 MNHNY and CDR2 SVGAGI (reference sequence). The CDR3 coding sequence is TGTGCCAGCAGTACCTCCGGACAGGTACGAGGCTATGGCTACACCTTC. This encodes CASSTSGQVRGYGYTF.

The CDR3 DNA reads TGTGCCTGGAGAGCGGACCGGCATGTGCAGTATTTT. Amino acids: CAWRADRHVQYF. This chain uses TRBV30 with TRBJ2-3; the D gene is possibly TRBD2 (5 bases). Germline lookup yields CDR1 GTSNPN and CDR2 SVGIG (reference sequence). The CDR3 covers 12 residues. V was cut by 3 bases and J by 11 bases, with 15 bases left in between.

The rearrangement uses TRBV11-2 and TRBJ2-2; D is undetermined. The germline gives CDR1 SGHAT, CDR2 FQNNGV. The V and J ends lost 5 bases and 0 bases respectively, with 13 bases between them. CDR3 size: 16 residues. DNA of the CDR3: TGTGCCAGCAGCGCAAGACGGCCTTCGAACACCGGGGAGCTGTTTTTT. Residues: CASSARRPSNTGELFF.

V and J are TRBV5-1 and TRBJ2-7, with TRBD1 matching over 11 bases. The CDR3 is 15 residues long. CDR1 and CDR2 from the germline V gene are SGHRS and YFSETQ. The junction had 14 bases not matched to a gene; V was cut back by 4 bases and J by 11 bases. CDR3 amino acids: CASSTRTGGILLEYF. Here the CDR3 DNA reads TGCGCCAGCAGCACCCGGACAGGGGGCATTTTATTAGAGTACTTC.

The gene calls are TRBV7-9 and TRBJ2-3; D gene ambiguous. V lost 5 bases, J lost 6 bases, and 9 bases lay in between. Germline loops: CDR1 SEHNR, CDR2 FQNEAQ (reference sequence). This CDR3 comprises 12 residues. In DNA form, the CDR3 reads TGTGCCAGCAGCGGCCAGGTGGATACGCAGTATTTT. Translating gives CASSGQVDTQYF.

This chain links TRBV9 with TRBJ2-1; 7 nucleotides match TRBD1. Germline V CDR1 and CDR2: SGDLS, YYNGEE. The CDR3 length is 16 residues. Trimming took 3 bases from V and 5 from J; bases not matched to a gene: 11. CDR3 in amino acids: CASSDPGTAENNEQFF. CDR3 sequence (DNA): TGTGCCAGCAGCGATCCCGGGACAGCGGAAAACAATGAGCAGTTCTTC.

The chain joins TRBV21-1 to TRBJ1-5; the table's D gene call, TRBD1, was not cross checked with the DNA. TRBV21-1 is flagged as a pseudogene. This CDR3 has 15 amino acids. CDR3 protein: CASLAWTGDFGPQHF. CDR3 sequence (DNA): TGTGCCAGCCTTGCGTGGACAGGGGATTTTGGGCCCCAGCATTTT.

This chain links TRBV30 with TRBJ1-5, with D possibly being TRBD1 (5 bases). Germline values: CDR1 GTSNPN, CDR2 SVGIG (reference sequence). V was cut by 2 bases and J by 9 bases, with 20 bases left in between. The CDR3 extends over 15 amino acids. The CDR3 region is CAWSRDAPSLGPQHF. The CDR3 DNA reads TGTGCCTGGAGTCGGGACGCTCCTAGCCTTGGGCCCCAGCATTTT.

This chain links TRBV2 with TRBJ1-5; no clear D gene. Germline V gene data show CDR1 as SNHLY and CDR2 as FYNNEI. There are 13 residues in the CDR3. Trimming left V 5 bases short and J 1 base short, with 6 bases between. The DNA of the CDR3 is TGTGCCAGCAGTCCGGGGAGCAATCAGCCCCAGCATTTT. Translating it yields CASSPGSNQPQHF.

V gene TRBV25-1 combines with J gene TRBJ2-1; perhaps TRBD2 as D (6 bases). Germline values: CDR1 MGHDK, CDR2 SYGVNS. V dropped 8 bases and J dropped 3 bases, with 14 bases sitting between them. The CDR3 loop spans 14 amino acids. The CDR3 DNA sequence: TGTGCCAGCTCCCCTGATAGCGGCTACAATGAGCAGTTCTTC. Its translation is CASSPDSGYNEQFF.

This chain connects TRBV5-6 to TRBJ1-4; TRBD1 aligns across 8 bases. Germline lookup yields CDR1 SGHDT and CDR2 YYEEEE. This CDR3 is 14 amino acids long. J was trimmed by 6 bases and V by 5 bases; bases with no gene match: 6. In nucleotides, the CDR3 is TGTGCCAGCAGTCCCAGGGGGCGTGATGAAAAACTGTTTTTT. Protein: CASSPRGRDEKLFF.

The chain combines TRBV10-1 with TRBJ2-7; 11 nucleotides match TRBD2. The CDR3 contains 17 residues. V shed 4 bases, J shed 5 bases, and the junction held 13 bases outside the gene matches. Germline V CDR1 and CDR2: WNHNN, SYGVQD (reference sequence). The CDR3 region is CASSGVRNSGRENEQYF. CDR3 in DNA: TGCGCCAGCAGTGGAGTTAGAAATAGCGGGAGGGAAAACGAGCAGTACTTC.

The chain joins TRBV12-5 to TRBJ2-1, with TRBD2 matching 10 bases. The CDR3 sequence is 18 residues long. V was pared by 1 base and J by 0 bases, with 6 bases of the junction left unmatched. Per the germline V gene, CDR1 is LGHNT and CDR2 is FRNRAP. CDR3 DNA sequence: TGTGCTAGTGGTTTGGCTCCCAGCGGGAGGGGCTCCTACAATGAGCAGTTCTTC. Translated, it gives CASGLAPSGRGSYNEQFF.

This clone was recorded once. The chain uses TRBV4-2 and TRBJ2-6, with TRBD1 matching 7 bases. Germline lookup yields CDR1 LGHNA and CDR2 YNFKEQ. J gave up 0 bases and V 2 bases, and 7 bases lay outside the gene matches. The CDR3 extends over 18 amino acids. In nucleotides, the CDR3 is TGTGCCAGCAGCCAATCCGGGACAGAATTCTCTGGGGCCAACGTCCTGACTTTC. It yields the protein CASSQSGTEFSGANVLTF.

This clone is a singleton in its sample. The chain joins TRBV13 to TRBJ2-2; D unclear. Trimming left V 0 bases short and J 5 bases short, with 4 bases between. The CDR3 consists of 13 residues. Germline CDR1 reads PRHDT; CDR2 reads FYEKMQ (reference sequence). The CDR3 sequence: CASSLGPTGELFF. In DNA, the CDR3 is TGTGCCAGCAGCTTAGGGCCGACCGGGGAGCTGTTTTTT.

This chain joins TRBV27 and TRBJ1-1, with 9 bases that match TRBD1. The CDR3 runs to 14 residues. The germline gives CDR1 MNHEY, CDR2 SMNVEV (reference sequence). With V trimmed by 10 bases and J by 0 bases, 6 bases remained unmatched. CDR3: CATRTGVMNTEAFF. The CDR3 DNA reads as TGTGCCACCCGGACAGGGGTAATGAACACTGAAGCTTTCTTT.

This clone came up a few times. The chain uses TRBV2 and TRBJ2-7; TRBD1 aligns across 8 bases. The CDR3 length is 14 residues. Germline CDR1 and CDR2: SNHLY and FYNNEI. The junction had 5 bases not matched to a gene; V was cut back by 3 bases and J by 4 bases. Written as DNA, the CDR3 is TGTGCCAGCAGTGAGGGGACAGGTTGGTACGAGCAGTACTTC. Protein product: CASSEGTGWYEQYF.

The chain carries TRBV7-2 and TRBJ1-5; D uncertain. Germline V gene data show CDR1 as SGHTA and CDR2 as FQGNSA. The V end was cut by 5 bases, the J end by 7 bases, with 9 bases between. CDR3 length: 12 amino acids. This chain's CDR3 is CASSRAGQPQHF. CDR3 DNA sequence: TGTGCCAGCAGCCGTGCGGGGCAGCCCCAGCATTTT.

The chain is built from TRBV27 and TRBJ2-7; D possibly uses TRBD1 or TRBD2 (5 bases each). The CDR3 is 15 amino acids. Germline V gene data show CDR1 as MNHEY and CDR2 as SMNVEV (reference sequence). Trimming pared 7 bases from V and 2 bases from J, leaving 18 bases between. Here the CDR3 reads CASMMTGTETYEQYF. In nucleotides, the CDR3 is TGTGCCAGCATGATGACCGGGACCGAAACCTACGAGCAGTACTTC.